These 7 T cell receptor beta chains came from one sample sequenced in a study of cytomegalovirus exposure and HLA in healthy donors. Primers: 60 Vbeta forward and 13 Jbeta reverse. TCRdb's copy holds only in-frame clones and misses some; the assay was immunoSEQ multiplex PCR. The sample comprises approximately 100,000 clones, 65% to 80% of which are singletons, and approximately 8.4% rests with the top ten. Material for sequencing was PBMCs. Receptors were obtained from a human donor in good health.

This clone occurred a few times. The gene calls are TRBV7-9 and TRBJ2-1; D gene unclear. CDR1 and CDR2 (germline): SEHNR, FQNEAQ (reference sequence). V was shortened by 3 bases and J by 0 bases, with 12 bases between the two germline ends. CDR3 length equals 16 residues. The CDR3 loop is CASSFLTFSSYNEQFF. CDR3 DNA: TGTGCCAGCAGCTTTCTGACTTTTAGCTCCTACAATGAGCAGTTCTTC.

The chain combines TRBV27 with TRBJ2-7, with D perhaps matching TRBD1 (7 bases). CDR1 and CDR2 from the germline V gene are MNHEY and SMNVEV (reference sequence). The CDR3 has 15 amino acids. V shed 5 bases and J shed 6 bases, with 20 bases lying between them. CDR3 in DNA: TGTGCCAGCAGTATAAGTCAGGGGGGTAGGTCCGAGCAGTACTTC. It specifies CASSISQGGRSEQYF.

The gene calls are TRBV15 and TRBJ2-4; D possibly corresponds to TRBD2 (6 bases). V lost 1 base and J lost 12, with 16 bases in between. This CDR3 spans 14 amino acids. Germline V lookup: CDR1 LNHNV, CDR2 YYDKDF (reference sequence). The CDR3 DNA is TGTGCCACCAGCAGAGGTAGCGGCCCCGGTTCTCAGTACTTC. Translating gives CATSRGSGPGSQYF.

This chain links TRBV5-4 with TRBJ1-2; D gene uncertain. Germline V lookup: CDR1 SGHNT, CDR2 YYREEE (reference sequence). V was cut by 3 bases and J by 8 bases, with 14 bases left in between. This CDR3 is 13 amino acids long. This CDR3 is CASSSPNGRGYTF. In DNA form, the CDR3 reads TGTGCCAGCAGCTCTCCCAATGGGAGAGGCTACACCTTC.

The chain has TRBV7-2 and TRBJ2-5; D may be TRBD2 (7 bases). Trimming took 5 bases from V and 4 from J, leaving 17 bases between them. Germline V gene data show CDR1 as SGHTA and CDR2 as FQGNSA. This CDR3 has 15 amino acids. This CDR3 reads CASSQGGTTRETQYF. The CDR3 region has the DNA TGTGCCAGCAGCCAAGGGGGGACTACTCGAGAGACCCAGTACTTC.

The rearrangement uses TRBV29-1 and TRBJ1-4; TRBD1 agrees at 7 bases. Germline V gives CDR1 SQVTM, CDR2 ANQGSEA. Unmatched junction bases numbered 13, after V lost 0 bases and J lost 3 bases. The CDR3 sequence is 18 residues long. CDR3 bases: TGCAGCGTTGAAGATGGGGTCCGGGCGACAGGGTCTAATGAAAAACTGTTTTTT. It specifies CSVEDGVRATGSNEKLFF.

This clone was seen just once. V and J are TRBV15 and TRBJ2-2, with 7 bases aligning to TRBD1. Germline V gene sequence: CDR1 LNHNV, CDR2 YYDKDF (reference sequence). The V and J ends lost 3 bases and 0 bases, in that order; junction bases with no gene match: 1. This CDR3 spans 15 amino acids. The CDR3 loop is CATSRDRTNTGELFF. The CDR3 DNA reads as TGTGCCACCAGCAGGGACAGGACGAACACCGGGGAGCTGTTTTTT.